Below, 2 T cell receptor beta chains from the same sample are listed, as sequenced in a study of blood T cell repertoires in COVID-19. The data were produced by immunoSEQ multiplex PCR, yet TCRdb's version contains in-frame clones alone and is incomplete. Altogether about 190,000 clones are present, 82% being singletons, with the ten largest covering 4% to 6.5%. Source material: PBMCs or T cells enriched from blood (not recorded which). These receptors came from a woman aged 55-70 years with acute COVID-19.

The chain combines TRBV15 with TRBJ1-2; 10 positions match TRBD1. The CDR3 extends over 16 amino acids. The trim removed 1 base at V and 5 bases at J, leaving 7 bases unmatched. The germline gives CDR1 LNHNV, CDR2 YYDKDF (reference sequence). The CDR3 DNA follows: TGTGCCACCAGCAGAGCGTCGACAGGGGGCTTGTATGGCTACACCTTC. Residues: CATSRASTGGLYGYTF.

The chain uses TRBV5-4 and TRBJ2-5; 7 bases align to TRBD1. After removal of 4 bases from V and 3 bases from J, the junction contained 3 bases not matched to a gene. From germline, CDR1 is SGHNT and CDR2 YYREEE (reference sequence). The CDR3 sequence is 13 residues long. This CDR3 reads CASSRDREETQYF. In DNA form, the CDR3 reads TGTGCCAGCAGCCGAGACAGGGAAGAGACCCAGTACTTC.